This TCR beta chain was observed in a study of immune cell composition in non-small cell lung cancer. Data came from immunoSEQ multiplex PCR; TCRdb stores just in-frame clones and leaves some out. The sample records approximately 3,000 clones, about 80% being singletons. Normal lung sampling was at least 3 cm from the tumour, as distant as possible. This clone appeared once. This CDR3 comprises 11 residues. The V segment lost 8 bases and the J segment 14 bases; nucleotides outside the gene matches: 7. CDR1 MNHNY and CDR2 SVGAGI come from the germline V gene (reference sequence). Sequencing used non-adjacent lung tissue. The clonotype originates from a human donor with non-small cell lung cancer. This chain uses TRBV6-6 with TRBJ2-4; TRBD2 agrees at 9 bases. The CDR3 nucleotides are TGTGCCAGCGGAGTGACTAGCGGAAAGTACTTC. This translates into CASGVTSGKYF.